Each of the 31 T cell receptor beta chains below was sequenced from the same sample in a study of blood T cell repertoires in COVID-19. Sequencing was performed with immunoSEQ multiplex PCR; in TCRdb, only in-frame clones are kept and a portion is missing. The sample lists about 440,000 clones; around 88% were seen once. The source material was peripheral blood. These TCRs come from a woman aged 25-40 years with acute or convalescent COVID-19.

V usage is TRBV11-3 and J usage is TRBJ2-5; the match to TRBD2 covers 8 bases. V was pared by 5 bases and J by 3 bases, with 8 bases of the junction left unmatched. This CDR3 comprises 15 residues. The germline CDR1 and CDR2 sequences are SGHNT and YENEEA. CDR3 in DNA: TGTGCCAGCAGCGACGGAGGACTAGCAGAAGAGACCCAGTACTTC. Its translation: CASSDGGLAEETQYF.

This sequence joins TRBV7-8 and TRBJ1-6; 8 bases agree with TRBD1. CDR1 is SGHVS and CDR2 is FQNEAQ in the germline V gene. CDR3 length: 16 amino acids. The ends lost 1 base at V and 9 bases at J; junction bases unmatched: 8. The DNA for the CDR3 is TGTGCCAGCAGCTTAGTATCGACAGGGGTTGGTTCACCCCTCCACTTT. Residues: CASSLVSTGVGSPLHF.

The genes are TRBV5-1 and TRBJ2-5, with D perhaps matching TRBD2 (5 bases). CDR1 and CDR2 from the germline V gene are SGHRS and YFSETQ. V was pared by 4 bases and J by 0 bases, with 16 bases between. CDR3 length: 16 residues. CDR3 sequence: CASSARVGQYQETQYF. DNA of the CDR3: TGCGCCAGCAGCGCGAGGGTAGGTCAGTACCAAGAGACCCAGTACTTC.

In its sample, this clone was seen a few times. This sequence joins TRBV13 and TRBJ2-1, with D perhaps TRBD1 (6 bases). The ends were cut back, 5 bases at V and 7 bases at J, with 21 bases in the middle. Germline V gene data show CDR1 as PRHDT and CDR2 as FYEKMQ (reference sequence). This CDR3 has 16 amino acids. The CDR3 reads CASSHNGQSRWNEQFF. CDR3 DNA: TGTGCCAGCAGCCATAATGGACAGTCCAGGTGGAATGAGCAGTTCTTC.

Turning to this clone: Other DNA sequences within the sample encode an identical CDR3. V usage is TRBV27 and J usage is TRBJ1-6; 11 bases are a match to TRBD1. Germline V gene data show CDR1 as MNHEY and CDR2 as SMNVEV (reference sequence). Trimming cost V 5 bases and J 9 bases; bases outside gene matches: 3. This CDR3 is built from 14 residues. The DNA for the CDR3 is TGTGCCAGCAGTCCGGGACAGGGGGGTTCACCCCTCCACTTT. This codes for CASSPGQGGSPLHF.

This rearrangement joins TRBV7-3 to TRBJ1-6; 7 bases are a match to TRBD1. V shed 5 bases, J shed 6 bases, and the junction held 4 bases outside the gene matches. The CDR3 spans 14 residues. The V gene's germline CDR1 is SGHTA and CDR2 FQGTGA. The DNA of the CDR3 is TGTGCCAGCAGCCCCGGGACAGTTAATTCACCCCTCCACTTT. It is translated as CASSPGTVNSPLHF.

The chain recombines TRBV20-1 with TRBJ2-5; maybe TRBD2 (5 bases). Per the germline V gene, CDR1 is DFQATT and CDR2 is SNEGSKA (reference sequence). This CDR3 has 11 residues. The CDR3 DNA reads as TGCAGCAGCGGCTTCCAAGAGACCCAGTACTTC. It codes for CSSGFQETQYF.

The chain carries TRBV6-4 and TRBJ1-1; possible D gene TRBD1, 5 bases. Trimming removed 6 bases from V and 1 base from J, with 15 bases in between. The CDR3 is 15 residues long. Germline V gene sequence: CDR1 MRHNA, CDR2 SNTAGT. The CDR3 DNA is TGTGCCAGCAGACGGGGGTTCATAGGGAACACTGAAGCTTTCTTT. This codes for CASRRGFIGNTEAFF.

Comment on this clone: A read error may account for a junction end that differs from germline. The chain joins TRBV28 to TRBJ2-5, with 11 bases matching TRBD1. This CDR3 is built from 14 residues. CDR1 MDHEN and CDR2 SYDVKM come from the germline V gene. This CDR3 is CASSRAGTGGRFDF. CDR3 in DNA: TGTGCCAGCAGTCGGGCCGGGACAGGGGGGAGGTTTGACTTC.

The chain couples TRBV4-1 to TRBJ2-7; 7 nucleotides agree with TRBD2. Trimming removed 2 bases from V and 2 bases from J; junction bases left unmatched: 12. The CDR3 loop spans 17 amino acids. CDR1 MGHRA and CDR2 YSYEKL come from the germline V gene. This chain's CDR3 is CASSQTRSAGRPYEQYF. The DNA for the CDR3 is TGCGCCAGCAGCCAAACCCGCTCAGCGGGACGGCCCTACGAGCAGTACTTC.

V and J are TRBV6-5 and TRBJ2-1; 7 nucleotides line up with TRBD2. Trimming took 0 bases from V and 2 from J; bases not matched to a gene: 1. Germline CDR1 reads MNHEY; CDR2 reads SVGAGI. This CDR3 spans 15 amino acids. The DNA of the CDR3 is TGTGCCAGCAGTTACTCGGCGGGGGCCTACAATGAGCAGTTCTTC. Protein sequence: CASSYSAGAYNEQFF.

The chain carries TRBV3-1 (or the pseudogene TRBV3-2) and TRBJ2-1; TRBD2 agrees at 9 bases. Trimming at V came to 0 bases and at J to 5 bases, leaving 5 bases not matched to a gene. The CDR3 is 16 residues long. CDR1 and CDR2 from the germline V gene are LGHDT and YNNKEL (reference sequence). DNA for the CDR3: TGTGCCAGCAGCCAAGAGTCCGGACTAGCGCACAATGAGCAGTTCTTC. Amino acid sequence: CASSQESGLAHNEQFF.

The chain employs TRBV23-1 and TRBJ1-1, with D unresolved. TRBV23-1 is reported as an ORF; its role is uncertain. V lost 2 bases and J lost 8, with 15 bases in between. The CDR3 totals 14 residues. CDR3 nucleotide sequence: TGCGCCAGCAGTCAAGGAGTCCAAGTCGGGGAAGCTTTCTTT. Encoded protein: CASSQGVQVGEAFF.

J is TRBJ1-1 and V is TRBV6-5, with 10 bases that match TRBD1. The V segment lost 6 bases and the J segment 6 bases; nucleotides outside the gene matches: 7. The CDR3 sequence is 14 residues long. Per germline, CDR1 MNHEY and CDR2 SVGAGI. The DNA of the CDR3 is TGTGCCAGCAGGCCGACAGGGGGCGGACCTGAAGCTTTCTTT. Protein: CASRPTGGGPEAFF.

The gene calls are TRBV11-2 and TRBJ2-2; TRBD2 matches 9 bases. CDR3 size: 18 residues. Trimming removed 5 bases from V and 1 base from J; junction bases left unmatched: 11. Germline CDR1 reads SGHAT; CDR2 reads FQNNGV. The CDR3 sequence: CASSQHGTSWGNTGELFF. The CDR3 DNA follows: TGTGCCAGCAGCCAACACGGGACTAGCTGGGGGAACACCGGGGAGCTGTTTTTT.

V and J are TRBV5-1 and TRBJ2-1, with 9 bases matching TRBD2. Looked up from germline, CDR1 is SGHRS and CDR2 is YFSETQ. The CDR3 is 16 amino acids. Trimming at V came to 0 bases and at J to 4 bases, leaving 5 bases not matched to a gene. This chain's CDR3 is CASSLASGALYNEQFF. The CDR3 DNA reads as TGCGCCAGCAGCTTGGCTAGCGGGGCCCTATACAATGAGCAGTTCTTC.

The V gene is TRBV14, the J gene TRBJ2-1; D uncertain. Trimming took 2 bases from V and 4 from J, leaving 6 bases between them. CDR1 and CDR2 (germline): SGHDN, FVKESK. The CDR3 has 13 residues. The DNA of the CDR3 is TGTGCCAGCAGCCAACTATTATACAATGAGCAGTTCTTC. This sequence encodes CASSQLLYNEQFF.

J is TRBJ1-1 and V is TRBV27; TRBD1 might be the D (5 bases). From germline, CDR1 is MNHEY and CDR2 SMNVEV (reference sequence). The CDR3 runs to 15 residues. The ends were cut back, 3 bases at V and 1 base at J, with 12 bases in the middle. The CDR3 loop is CASSLSRAGNTEAFF. The DNA of the CDR3 is TGTGCCAGCAGTTTGAGCAGGGCAGGGAACACTGAAGCTTTCTTT.

The rearrangement joins TRBV24-1 to TRBJ2-5; D gene ambiguous. Trimming cost V 2 bases and J 2 bases, with 8 bases left between them. Germline lookup yields CDR1 KGHDR and CDR2 SFDVKD. The CDR3 has 14 residues. CDR3 protein: CATSDWAEQETQYF. Written as DNA, the CDR3 is TGTGCCACCAGTGATTGGGCAGAACAAGAGACCCAGTACTTC.

This CDR3 is CASSSQGMTDTQYF. CDR3 DNA: TGCGCCAGCAGCTCCCAGGGGATGACAGATACGCAGTATTTT. The rearrangement links TRBV5-1 to TRBJ2-3; a weak D match, TRBD1 (6 bases). CDR1 and CDR2 (germline): SGHRS, YFSETQ. The ends were cut back, 3 bases at V and 3 bases at J, with 11 bases in the middle. This CDR3 spans 14 amino acids.

This sequence joins TRBV2 and TRBJ2-1; a weak D match, TRBD2 (5 bases). CDR3 length: 15 amino acids. Trimming stripped 4 bases from V and 0 bases from J, with 10 bases between. CDR1 is SNHLY, CDR2 FYNNEI, per germline. The CDR3 spells CASSVREPSYNEQFF. CDR3 nucleotides: TGTGCCAGCAGTGTACGGGAACCCTCCTACAATGAGCAGTTCTTC.

This clone was seen a few times. CDR3 residues: CASSLVGAGQMVNEQFF. CDR3 nucleotides: TGCGCCAGCAGCTTGGTAGGGGCGGGACAGATGGTTAATGAGCAGTTCTTC. The rearrangement links TRBV5-1 to TRBJ2-1; possibly TRBD1 for D (7 bases). Germline V lookup: CDR1 SGHRS, CDR2 YFSETQ. The CDR3 consists of 17 residues. V was pared by 0 bases and J by 7 bases, with 20 bases between.

The chain links TRBV9 to TRBJ2-3, with D possibly TRBD1 on 5 matching bases. Between the trimmed V and J ends, which lost 2 bases and 0 bases, there was a span of 10 bases. CDR3 length equals 15 residues. The germline V gene encodes CDR1 SGDLS and CDR2 YYNGEE. The CDR3 loop reads CASSVQGTSTDTQYF. CDR3 sequence (DNA): TGTGCCAGCAGCGTGCAGGGCACTAGCACAGATACGCAGTATTTT. The full variable domain, with the rest looked up from reference TRBV9 and TRBJ2-3, is DSGVTQTPKHLITATGQRVTLRCSPRSGDLSVYWYQQSLDQGLQFLIQYYNGEERAKGNILERFSAQQFPDLHSELNLSSLELGDSALYFCASSVQGTSTDTQYFGPGTRLTVL.

V and J are TRBV2 and TRBJ1-3; D gene uncertain. Germline CDR1 and CDR2: SNHLY and FYNNEI. CDR3 length equals 14 residues. Trimming stripped 7 bases from V and 2 bases from J, with 12 bases between. Here the CDR3 reads CASMRSEAGNTIYF. CDR3 in DNA: TGTGCCAGCATGCGGTCAGAGGCTGGAAACACCATATATTTT.

This clone appeared once. This rearrangement joins TRBV12-3 or TRBV12-4 to TRBJ2-1; the D gene is possibly TRBD1 (6 bases). This CDR3 contains 13 residues. V dropped 5 bases and J dropped 5 bases, with 10 bases sitting between them. CDR3 nucleotide sequence: TGTGCCAGCAGTGCCGGGACACACAATGAGCAGTTCTTC. Amino acid sequence: CASSAGTHNEQFF.

The rearrangement joins TRBV7-2 to TRBJ2-5, with 7 bases fitting TRBD1. This CDR3 contains 14 residues. In germline, CDR1 is SGHTA, CDR2 FQGNSA. With V trimmed by 5 bases and J by 1 base, 4 bases remained unmatched. The CDR3 region has the DNA TGTGCCAGCAGCCTCAGGGGGTCCCAAGAGACCCAGTACTTC. Amino acid sequence: CASSLRGSQETQYF.

The V and J genes are TRBV24-1 and TRBJ2-1, with 7 bases lining up with TRBD1. The germline CDR1 and CDR2 sequences are KGHDR and SFDVKD. V lost 4 bases, J lost 5 bases, and 13 bases stayed unmatched. CDR3 size: 17 residues. Written as DNA, the CDR3 is TGTGCCACCAGTGACACTTTCCGGGACAGATGGGACAATGAGCAGTTCTTC. Protein product: CATSDTFRDRWDNEQFF.

This clone was picked up a small number of times. V usage is TRBV13 and J usage is TRBJ1-2, with D possibly being TRBD1 (6 bases). Trimming pared 2 bases from V and 2 bases from J, leaving 18 bases between. CDR1 and CDR2 from the germline V gene are PRHDT and FYEKMQ (reference sequence). The CDR3 extends over 17 amino acids. CDR3 DNA sequence: TGTGCCAGCAGCTTACAGGGTAGGACAGACGTAAACTATGGCTACACCTTC. Translation gives CASSLQGRTDVNYGYTF.

The sample holds one count of this clone. CDR3 amino acids: CASSLGFGRRCSGNTIYF. The CDR3 DNA is TGTGCCAGCAGCTTAGGGTTCGGCCGGAGGTGCTCTGGAAACACCATATATTTT. The chain carries TRBV7-3 and TRBJ1-3, with D unclear. Germline V gene lookup returns CDR1 SGHTA and CDR2 FQGTGA. The V end lost 2 bases, the J end lost 0 bases, and 17 bases lay between the germline ends. The CDR3 totals 18 residues.

As for this clone: One junction end disagrees with the germline gene, perhaps due to a read error. V and J are TRBV5-1 and TRBJ1-6; TRBD1 matches 7 bases. The CDR3 is 17 residues long. The germline CDR1 and CDR2 sequences are SGHRS and YFSETQ. The CDR3, as DNA: TGCGCCAGCAGTTTGGACAGGCGGGGTGGGGGGAATTCACCCCTCCACTTT. Its translation: CASSLDRRGGGNSPLHF.

The chain joins TRBV27 to TRBJ1-2; D possibly corresponds to TRBD1 (6 bases). Germline V CDR1 and CDR2: MNHEY, SMNVEV (reference sequence). The V end was cut by 6 bases, the J end by 6 bases, with 17 bases between. The CDR3 runs 14 residues. The CDR3 DNA reads as TGTGCCAGCAGCGAACAGGGCTCAGGAGATGGCTACACCTTC. It codes for CASSEQGSGDGYTF.